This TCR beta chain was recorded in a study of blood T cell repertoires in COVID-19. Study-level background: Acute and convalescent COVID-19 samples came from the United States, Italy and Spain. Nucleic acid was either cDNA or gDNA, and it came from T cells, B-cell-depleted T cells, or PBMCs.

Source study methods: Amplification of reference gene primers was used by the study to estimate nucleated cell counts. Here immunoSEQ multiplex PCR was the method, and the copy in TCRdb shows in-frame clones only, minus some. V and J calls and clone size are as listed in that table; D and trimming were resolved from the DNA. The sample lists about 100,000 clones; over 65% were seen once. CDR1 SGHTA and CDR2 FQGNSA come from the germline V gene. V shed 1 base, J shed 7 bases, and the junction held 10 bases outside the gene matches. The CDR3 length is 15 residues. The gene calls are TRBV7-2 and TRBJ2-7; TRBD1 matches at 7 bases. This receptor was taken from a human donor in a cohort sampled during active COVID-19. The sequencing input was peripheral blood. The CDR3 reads CASSLVKTGIGEQYF. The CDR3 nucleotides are TGTGCCAGCAGCTTAGTCAAGACAGGGATCGGGGAGCAGTACTTC.